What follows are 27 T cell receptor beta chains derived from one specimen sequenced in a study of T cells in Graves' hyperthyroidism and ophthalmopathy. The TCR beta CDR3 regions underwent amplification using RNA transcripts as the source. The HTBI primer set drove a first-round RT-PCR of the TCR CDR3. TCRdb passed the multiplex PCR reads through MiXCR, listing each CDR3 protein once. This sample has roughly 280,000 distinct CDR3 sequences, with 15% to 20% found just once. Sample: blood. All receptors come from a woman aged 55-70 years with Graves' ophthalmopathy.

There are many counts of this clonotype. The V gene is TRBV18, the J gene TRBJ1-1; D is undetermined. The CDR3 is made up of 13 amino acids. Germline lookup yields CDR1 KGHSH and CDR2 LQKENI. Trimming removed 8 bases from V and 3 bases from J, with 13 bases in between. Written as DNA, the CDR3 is TGTGCCAGCAGTCCTGACCGAGACACTGAAGCTTTCTTT. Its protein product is CASSPDRDTEAFF.

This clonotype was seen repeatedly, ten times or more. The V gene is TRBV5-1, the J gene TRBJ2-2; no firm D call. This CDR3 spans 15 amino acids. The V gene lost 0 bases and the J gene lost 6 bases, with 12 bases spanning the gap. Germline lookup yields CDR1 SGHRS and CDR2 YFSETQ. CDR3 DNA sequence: TGCGCCAGCAGCTTGGGCGGAACTACGGCCGGGGAGCTGTTTTTT. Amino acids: CASSLGGTTAGELFF.

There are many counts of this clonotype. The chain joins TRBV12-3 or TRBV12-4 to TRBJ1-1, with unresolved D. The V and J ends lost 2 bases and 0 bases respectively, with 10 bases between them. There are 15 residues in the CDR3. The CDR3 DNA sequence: TGTGCCAGCAGTTTACAAGCAGAAATGAACACTGAAGCTTTCTTT. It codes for CASSLQAEMNTEAFF.

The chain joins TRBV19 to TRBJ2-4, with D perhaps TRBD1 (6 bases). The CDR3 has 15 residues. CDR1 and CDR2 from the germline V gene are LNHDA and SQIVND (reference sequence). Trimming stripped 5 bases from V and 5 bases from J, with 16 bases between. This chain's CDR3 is CASSSGRGFENIQYF. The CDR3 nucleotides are TGTGCCAGTAGTTCAGGAAGGGGGTTCGAAAACATTCAGTACTTC.

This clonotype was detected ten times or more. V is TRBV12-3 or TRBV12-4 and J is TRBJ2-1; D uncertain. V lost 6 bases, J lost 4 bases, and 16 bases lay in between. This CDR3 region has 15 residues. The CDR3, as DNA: TGTGCCAGCAGGCCTAATACAAACCCTTACAATGAGCAGTTCTTC. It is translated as CASRPNTNPYNEQFF.

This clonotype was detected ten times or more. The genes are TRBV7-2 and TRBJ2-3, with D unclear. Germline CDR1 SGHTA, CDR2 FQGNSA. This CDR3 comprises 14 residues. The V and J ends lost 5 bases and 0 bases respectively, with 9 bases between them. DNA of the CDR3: TGTGCCAGCAGCCGACGGTCTAGCACAGATACGCAGTATTTT. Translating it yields CASSRRSSTDTQYF.

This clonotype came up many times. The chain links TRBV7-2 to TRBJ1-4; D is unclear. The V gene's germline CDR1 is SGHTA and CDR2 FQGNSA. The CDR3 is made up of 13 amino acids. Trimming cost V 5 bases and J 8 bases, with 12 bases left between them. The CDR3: CASSPYFREKLFF. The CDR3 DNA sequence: TGTGCCAGCAGCCCTTACTTCAGAGAAAAACTGTTTTTT.

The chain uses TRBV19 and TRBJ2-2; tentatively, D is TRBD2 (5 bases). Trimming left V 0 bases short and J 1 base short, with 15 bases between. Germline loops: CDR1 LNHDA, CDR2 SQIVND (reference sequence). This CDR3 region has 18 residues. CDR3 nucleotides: TGTGCCAGTAGTATAGAAGGAGGCAGGAATTTGAACACCGGGGAGCTGTTTTTT. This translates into CASSIEGGRNLNTGELFF.

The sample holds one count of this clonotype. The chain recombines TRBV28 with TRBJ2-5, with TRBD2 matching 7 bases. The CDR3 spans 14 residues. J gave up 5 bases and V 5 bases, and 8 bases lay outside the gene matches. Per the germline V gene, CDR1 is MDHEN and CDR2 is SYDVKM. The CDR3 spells CASSPRSGMETQYF. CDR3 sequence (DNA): TGTGCCAGCAGTCCGCGCAGCGGGATGGAGACCCAGTACTTC.

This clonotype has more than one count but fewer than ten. The CDR3 region is CASSSRAGVSGANVLTF. CDR3 DNA sequence: TGTGCCAGCAGCTCCCGCGCGGGGGTCTCTGGGGCCAACGTCCTGACTTTC. The genes are TRBV9 and TRBJ2-6, with 7 bases fitting TRBD2. The CDR3 spans 17 residues. In germline, CDR1 is SGDLS, CDR2 YYNGEE. The V segment lost 4 bases and the J segment 0 bases; nucleotides outside the gene matches: 7.

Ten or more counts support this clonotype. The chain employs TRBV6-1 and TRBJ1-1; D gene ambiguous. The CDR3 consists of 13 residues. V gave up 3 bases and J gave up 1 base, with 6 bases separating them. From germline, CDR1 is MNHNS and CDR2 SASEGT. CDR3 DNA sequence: TGTGCCAGCAGTGACTACCAGAACACTGAAGCTTTCTTT. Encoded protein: CASSDYQNTEAFF.

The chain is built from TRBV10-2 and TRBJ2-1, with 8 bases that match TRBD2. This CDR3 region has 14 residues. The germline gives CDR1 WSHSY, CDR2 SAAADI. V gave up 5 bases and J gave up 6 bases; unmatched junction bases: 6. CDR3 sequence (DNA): TGCGCCAGCAGTCGGATAGCGGGGACCAATGAGCAGTTCTTC. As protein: CASSRIAGTNEQFF.

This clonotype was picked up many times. The CDR3, as DNA: TGCAGTGCTCCACGACAGCCGAACACTGAAGCTTTCTTT. It encodes CSAPRQPNTEAFF. This chain uses TRBV20-1 with TRBJ1-1, with TRBD1 as a possible D gene (5 bases). Germline loops: CDR1 DFQATT, CDR2 SNEGSKA (reference sequence). Trimming removed 5 bases from V and 1 base from J, with 11 bases in between. The CDR3 length is 13 residues.

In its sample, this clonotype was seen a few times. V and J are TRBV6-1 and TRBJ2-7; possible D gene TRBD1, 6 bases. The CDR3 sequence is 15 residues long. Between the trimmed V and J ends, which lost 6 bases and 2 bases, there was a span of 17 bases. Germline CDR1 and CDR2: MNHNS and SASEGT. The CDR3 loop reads CASSQSGTQTYEQYF. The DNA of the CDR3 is TGTGCCAGCAGCCAATCCGGGACACAAACCTACGAGCAGTACTTC.

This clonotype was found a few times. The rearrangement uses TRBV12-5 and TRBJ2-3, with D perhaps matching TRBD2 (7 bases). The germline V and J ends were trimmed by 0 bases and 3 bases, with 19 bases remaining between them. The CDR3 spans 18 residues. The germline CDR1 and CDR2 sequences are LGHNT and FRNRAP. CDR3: CASGLVNLGGGRTDTQYF. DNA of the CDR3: TGTGCTAGTGGTTTGGTAAATTTAGGCGGGGGCCGAACAGATACGCAGTATTTT.

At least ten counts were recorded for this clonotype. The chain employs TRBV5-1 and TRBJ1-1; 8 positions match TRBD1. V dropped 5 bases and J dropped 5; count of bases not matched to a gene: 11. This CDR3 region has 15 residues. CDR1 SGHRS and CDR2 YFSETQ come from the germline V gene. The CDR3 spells CASRLRTGRETEAFF. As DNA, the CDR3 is TGCGCCAGCAGACTAAGGACAGGGCGAGAGACTGAAGCTTTCTTT.

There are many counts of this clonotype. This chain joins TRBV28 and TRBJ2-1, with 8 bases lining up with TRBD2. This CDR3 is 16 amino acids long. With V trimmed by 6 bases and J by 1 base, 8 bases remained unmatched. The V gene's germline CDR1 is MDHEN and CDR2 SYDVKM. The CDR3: CASRQAGVRSYNEQFF. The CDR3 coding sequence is TGTGCCAGCAGGCAAGCGGGAGTGAGGTCCTACAATGAGCAGTTCTTC.

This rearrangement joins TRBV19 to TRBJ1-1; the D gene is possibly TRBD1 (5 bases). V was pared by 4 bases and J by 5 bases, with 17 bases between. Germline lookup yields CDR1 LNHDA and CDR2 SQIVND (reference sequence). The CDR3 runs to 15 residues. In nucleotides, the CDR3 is TGTGCCAGTAGTACTAGGGGCACGAGGGGAACTGAAGCTTTCTTT. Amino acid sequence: CASSTRGTRGTEAFF.

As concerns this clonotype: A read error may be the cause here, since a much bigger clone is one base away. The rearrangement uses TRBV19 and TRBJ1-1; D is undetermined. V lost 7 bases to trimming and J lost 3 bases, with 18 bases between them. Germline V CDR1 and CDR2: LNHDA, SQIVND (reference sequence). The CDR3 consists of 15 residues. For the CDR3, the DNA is TGTGCCAGTACCCCAGAGGGCGGCCGCGACACTGAAGCTTTCTTT. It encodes CASTPEGGRDTEAFF.

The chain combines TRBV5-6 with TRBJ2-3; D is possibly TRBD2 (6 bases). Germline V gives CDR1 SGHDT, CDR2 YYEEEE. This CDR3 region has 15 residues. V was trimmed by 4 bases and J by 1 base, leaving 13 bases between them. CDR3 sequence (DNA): TGTGCCAGCAGCCGAGGTGGAGGGGGCACAGATACGCAGTATTTT. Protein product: CASSRGGGGTDTQYF.

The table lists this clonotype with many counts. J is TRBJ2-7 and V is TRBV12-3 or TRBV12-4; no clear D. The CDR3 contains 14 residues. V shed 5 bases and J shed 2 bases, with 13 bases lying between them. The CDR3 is CASSTLFPTYEQYF. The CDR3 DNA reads TGTGCCAGCAGTACCCTCTTCCCGACCTACGAGCAGTACTTC.

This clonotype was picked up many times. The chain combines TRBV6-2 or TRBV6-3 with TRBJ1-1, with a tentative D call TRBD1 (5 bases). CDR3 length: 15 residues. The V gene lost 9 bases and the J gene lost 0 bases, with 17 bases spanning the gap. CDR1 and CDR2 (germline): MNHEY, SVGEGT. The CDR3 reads CASSPGWGMNTEAFF. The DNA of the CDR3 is TGTGCCAGTTCCCCGGGATGGGGCATGAACACTGAAGCTTTCTTT.

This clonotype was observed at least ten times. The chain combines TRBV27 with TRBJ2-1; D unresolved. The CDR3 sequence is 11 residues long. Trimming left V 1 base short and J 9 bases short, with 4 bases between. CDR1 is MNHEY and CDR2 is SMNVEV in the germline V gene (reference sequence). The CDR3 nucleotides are TGTGCCAGCAGTTTATGGGGTGAGCAGTTCTTC. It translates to CASSLWGEQFF.

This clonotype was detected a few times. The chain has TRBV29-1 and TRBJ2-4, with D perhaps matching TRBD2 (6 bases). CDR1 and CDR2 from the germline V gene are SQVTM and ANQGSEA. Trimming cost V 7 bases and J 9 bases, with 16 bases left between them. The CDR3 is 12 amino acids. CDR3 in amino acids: CSGKTRGSIQYF. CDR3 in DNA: TGCAGCGGGAAGACTAGGGGAAGCATTCAGTACTTC.

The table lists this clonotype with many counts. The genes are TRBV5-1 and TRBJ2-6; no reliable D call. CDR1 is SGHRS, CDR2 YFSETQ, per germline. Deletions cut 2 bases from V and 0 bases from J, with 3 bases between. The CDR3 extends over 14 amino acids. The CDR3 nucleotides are TGCGCCAGCAGCTTCAACTCTGGGGCCAACGTCCTGACTTTC. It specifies CASSFNSGANVLTF.

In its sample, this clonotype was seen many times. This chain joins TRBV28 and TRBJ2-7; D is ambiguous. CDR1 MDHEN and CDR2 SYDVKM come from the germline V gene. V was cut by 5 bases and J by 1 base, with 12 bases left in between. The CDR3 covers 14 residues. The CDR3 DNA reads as TGTGCCAGCAGTCGACCGGACGGATCCTACGAGCAGTACTTC. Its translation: CASSRPDGSYEQYF.

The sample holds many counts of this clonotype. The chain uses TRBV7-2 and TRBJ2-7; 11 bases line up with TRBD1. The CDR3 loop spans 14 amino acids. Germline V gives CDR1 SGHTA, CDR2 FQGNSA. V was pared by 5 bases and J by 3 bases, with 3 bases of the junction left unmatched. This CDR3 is CASSLGQGGYEQYF. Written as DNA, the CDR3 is TGTGCCAGCAGCCTGGGACAGGGGGGCTACGAGCAGTACTTC.